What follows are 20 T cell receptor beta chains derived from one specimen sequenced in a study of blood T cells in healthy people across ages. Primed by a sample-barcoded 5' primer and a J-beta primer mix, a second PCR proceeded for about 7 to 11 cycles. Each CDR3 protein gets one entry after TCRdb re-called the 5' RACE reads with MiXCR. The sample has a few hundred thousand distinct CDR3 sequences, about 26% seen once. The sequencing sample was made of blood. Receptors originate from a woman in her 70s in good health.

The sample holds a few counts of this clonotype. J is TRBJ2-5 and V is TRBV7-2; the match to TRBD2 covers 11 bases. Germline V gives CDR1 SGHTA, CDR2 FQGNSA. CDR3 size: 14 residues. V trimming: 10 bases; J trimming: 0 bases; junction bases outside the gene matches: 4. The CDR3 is CATTSGGYQETQYF. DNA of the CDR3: TGTGCCACCACTAGCGGGGGCTACCAAGAGACCCAGTACTTC.

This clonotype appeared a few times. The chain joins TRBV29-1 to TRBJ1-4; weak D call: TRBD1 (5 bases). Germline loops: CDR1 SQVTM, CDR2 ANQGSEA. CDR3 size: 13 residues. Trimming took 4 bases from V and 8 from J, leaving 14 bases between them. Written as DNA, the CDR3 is TGCAGCGTTGTAGGGGCTTCATTCGAAAAACTGTTTTTT. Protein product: CSVVGASFEKLFF.

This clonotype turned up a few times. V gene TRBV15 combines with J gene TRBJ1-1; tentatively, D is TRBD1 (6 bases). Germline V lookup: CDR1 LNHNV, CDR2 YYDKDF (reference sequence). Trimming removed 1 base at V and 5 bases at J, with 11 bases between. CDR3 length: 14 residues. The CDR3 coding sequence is TGTGCCACCAGCAGAGGGGCAGGGGTAACTGAAGCTTTCTTT. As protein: CATSRGAGVTEAFF.

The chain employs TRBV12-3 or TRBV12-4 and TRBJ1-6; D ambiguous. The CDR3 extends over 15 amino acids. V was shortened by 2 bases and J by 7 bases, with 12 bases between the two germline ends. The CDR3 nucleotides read TGTGCCAGCAGTTTAAGGTGGGGTGGAAATTCACCCCTCCACTTT. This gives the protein CASSLRWGGNSPLHF.

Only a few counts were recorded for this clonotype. The CDR3 nucleotides are TGTGCCAGCAGTTATCAGGAGGCCCAGTACTTC. Its translation is CASSYQEAQYF. The chain carries TRBV7-9 and TRBJ2-5; D might be TRBD2 (5 bases). V was pared by 6 bases and J by 9 bases, with 11 bases between. CDR1 and CDR2 (germline): SEHNR, FQNEAQ (reference sequence). The CDR3 consists of 11 residues.

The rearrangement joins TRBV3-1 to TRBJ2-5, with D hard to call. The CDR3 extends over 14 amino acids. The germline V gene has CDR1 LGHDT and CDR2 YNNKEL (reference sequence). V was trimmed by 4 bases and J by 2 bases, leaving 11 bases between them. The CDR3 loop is CASSLRSAQETQYF. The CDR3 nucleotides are TGTGCCAGCAGCCTTAGGAGCGCTCAAGAGACCCAGTACTTC.

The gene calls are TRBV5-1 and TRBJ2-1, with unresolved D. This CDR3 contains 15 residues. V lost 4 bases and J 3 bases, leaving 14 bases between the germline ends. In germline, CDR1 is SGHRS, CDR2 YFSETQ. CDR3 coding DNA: TGCGCCAGCAGCACCGACCCTAACTACTACAATGAGCAGTTCTTC. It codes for CASSTDPNYYNEQFF.

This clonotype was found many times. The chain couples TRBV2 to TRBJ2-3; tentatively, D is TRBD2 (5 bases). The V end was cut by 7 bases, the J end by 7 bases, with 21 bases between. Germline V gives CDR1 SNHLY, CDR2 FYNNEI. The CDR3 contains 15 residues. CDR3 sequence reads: CASKRNLGRENTQYF. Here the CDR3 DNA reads TGTGCCAGCAAGAGAAACTTGGGAAGGGAGAATACGCAGTATTTT.

The CDR3 here is CASSLYLVGDYNEQFF. The CDR3 DNA sequence: TGCGCCAGCAGCCTCTATCTAGTGGGTGATTACAATGAGCAGTTCTTC. This rearrangement joins TRBV4-3 to TRBJ2-5; D remains unclear. Judging by the DNA end, TRBJ2-1 fits better; the J call may be wrong. Per germline, CDR1 LGHNA and CDR2 YSLEER. This CDR3 region has 16 residues.

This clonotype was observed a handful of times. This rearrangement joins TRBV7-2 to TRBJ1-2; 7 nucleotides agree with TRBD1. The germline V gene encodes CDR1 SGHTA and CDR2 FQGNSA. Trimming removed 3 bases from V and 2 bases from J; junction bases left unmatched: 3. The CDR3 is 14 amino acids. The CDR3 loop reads CASSFEQGNYGYTF. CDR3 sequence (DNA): TGTGCCAGCAGCTTTGAACAGGGGAACTATGGCTACACCTTC.

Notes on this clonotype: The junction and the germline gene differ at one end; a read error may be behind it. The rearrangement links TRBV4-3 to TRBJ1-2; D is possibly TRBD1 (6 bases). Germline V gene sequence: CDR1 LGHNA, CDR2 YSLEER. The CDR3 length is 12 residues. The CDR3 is CASSQNRVFLPF. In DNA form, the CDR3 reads TGCGCCAGCAGCCAAAACAGGGTTTTTTTGCCCTTC.

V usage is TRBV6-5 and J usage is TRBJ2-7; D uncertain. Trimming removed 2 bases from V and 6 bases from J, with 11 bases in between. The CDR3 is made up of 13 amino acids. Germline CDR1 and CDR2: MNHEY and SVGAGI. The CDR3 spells CASSYGRDVEQYF. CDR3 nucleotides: TGTGCCAGCAGTTACGGTCGTGATGTCGAGCAGTACTTC.

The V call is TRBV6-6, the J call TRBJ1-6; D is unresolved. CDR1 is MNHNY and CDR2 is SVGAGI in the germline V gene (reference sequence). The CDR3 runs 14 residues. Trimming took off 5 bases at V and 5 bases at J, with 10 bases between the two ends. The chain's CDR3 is CASSQRDNNSPLHF. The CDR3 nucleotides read TGTGCCAGCAGTCAACGAGATAATAATTCACCCCTCCACTTT.

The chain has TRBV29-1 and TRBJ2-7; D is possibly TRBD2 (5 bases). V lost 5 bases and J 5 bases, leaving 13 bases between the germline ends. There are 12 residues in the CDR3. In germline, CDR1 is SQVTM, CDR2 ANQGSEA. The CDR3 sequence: CSVMRKEDEQYF. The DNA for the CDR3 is TGCAGCGTTATGAGGAAGGAGGACGAGCAGTACTTC.

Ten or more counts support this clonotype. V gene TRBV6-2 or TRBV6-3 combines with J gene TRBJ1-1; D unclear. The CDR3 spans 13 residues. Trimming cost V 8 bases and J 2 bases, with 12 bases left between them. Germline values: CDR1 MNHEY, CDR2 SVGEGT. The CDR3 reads CASSLAANTEAFF. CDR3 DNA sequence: TGTGCCAGCTCCTTGGCGGCTAACACTGAAGCTTTCTTT.

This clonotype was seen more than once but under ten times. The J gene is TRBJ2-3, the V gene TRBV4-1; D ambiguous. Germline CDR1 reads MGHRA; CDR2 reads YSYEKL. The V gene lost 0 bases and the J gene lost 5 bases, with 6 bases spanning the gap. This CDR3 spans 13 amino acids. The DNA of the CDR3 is TGCGCCAGCAGCCAAGACCCGGGAGATACGCAGTATTTT. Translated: CASSQDPGDTQYF.

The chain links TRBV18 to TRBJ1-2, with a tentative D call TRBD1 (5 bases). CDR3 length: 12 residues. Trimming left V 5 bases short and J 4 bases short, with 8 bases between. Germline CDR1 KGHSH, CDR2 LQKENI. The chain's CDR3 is CASSGRVYGYTF. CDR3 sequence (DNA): TGTGCCAGCTCAGGCAGGGTCTATGGCTACACCTTC.

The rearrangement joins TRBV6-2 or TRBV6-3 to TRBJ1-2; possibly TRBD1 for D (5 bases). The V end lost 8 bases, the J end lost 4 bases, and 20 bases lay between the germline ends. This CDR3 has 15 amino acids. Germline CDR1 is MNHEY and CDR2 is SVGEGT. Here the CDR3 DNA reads TGTGCCAGCGGACAACTGACAGTTCTACCCTATGGCTACACCTTC. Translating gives CASGQLTVLPYGYTF.

The CDR3 here is CASGPGQGAYGYTF. The CDR3 DNA reads TGCGCCAGCGGACCGGGACAGGGGGCGTATGGCTACACCTTC. The rearrangement uses TRBV5-1 and TRBJ1-2, with 12 bases aligning to TRBD1. The CDR3 is 14 amino acids. Looked up from germline, CDR1 is SGHRS and CDR2 is YFSETQ. V dropped 7 bases and J dropped 5; count of bases not matched to a gene: 6.

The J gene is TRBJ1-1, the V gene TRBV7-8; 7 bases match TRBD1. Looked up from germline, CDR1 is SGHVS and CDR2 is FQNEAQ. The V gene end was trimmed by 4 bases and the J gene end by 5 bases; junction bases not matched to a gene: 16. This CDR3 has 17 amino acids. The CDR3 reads CASSSRQGMGRTTEAFF. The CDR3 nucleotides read TGTGCCAGCAGCTCCCGACAGGGTATGGGTAGGACGACTGAAGCTTTCTTT. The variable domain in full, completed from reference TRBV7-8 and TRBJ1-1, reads GAGVSQSPRYKVAKRGQDVALRCDPISGHVSLFWYQQALGQGPEFLTYFQNEAQLDKSGLPSDRFFAERPEGSVSTLKIQRTQQEDSAVYLCASSSRQGMGRTTEAFFGQGTRLTVV.